This entry describes one T cell receptor (beta chain). Its matching antigen is unknown. Assay execution took place at the deep level. Here immunoSEQ multiplex PCR was the method, and the copy in TCRdb shows in-frame clones only, minus some. The table has roughly 1,800,000 clones, roughly 94% seen once. Terminally differentiated effector memory CD45RA+ cells were excluded from the naive CD8 cells, which were CD45RO-negative and positively selected for CCR7. The sample originates from a study of shared clonotypes between healthy human individuals. About the study: A couple of female and a few male donors aged 18 to 49 were enrolled. Regarding the study as a whole: Only blood samples were collected, and tissue repertoires likely differ.

The CDR3 extends over 15 amino acids. The junction had 3 bases not matched to a gene; V was cut back by 1 base and J by 0 bases. Germline V lookup: CDR1 SEHNR, CDR2 FQNEAQ (reference sequence). The receptor's source is a man younger than 30 in good health. V usage is TRBV7-9 and J usage is TRBJ2-7, with 7 positions matching TRBD1. Sample: naive CD8+ T cells sorted from blood. The CDR3 protein is CASSLVTGVSYEQYF. The CDR3, as DNA: TGTGCCAGCAGCTTAGTCACAGGGGTCTCCTACGAGCAGTACTTC.